These T cell receptor beta chains were read from a single sample in a study of cytomegalovirus exposure and HLA in healthy donors. Method: immunoSEQ multiplex PCR; TCRdb's copy keeps in-frame clones and lacks some. The table includes 150,000 to 200,000 clones, around 92% detected once. The sequenced sample consisted of PBMCs. The origin of the receptors is a woman younger than 30 in good health and CMV-seropositive. Both conserved end residues are part of each CDR3. The D gene is left open where the match is weak. The listing skips clone size in some rows; elsewhere it reads once, few, many or a size class.

>TRBV19|-|-|TRBJ2-1
CASSMREQFF
TGTGCCAGTAGTATGCGGGAGCAGTTCTTC
>TRBV10-3|TRBD2|-|TRBJ2-3
CAISERVAGFGDTQYF
TGTGCCATCAGTGAGAGGGTAGCGGGGTTCGGAGATACGCAGTATTTT
>TRBV4-3|-|-|TRBJ1-1
CASSQATDTEAFF
TGCGCCAGCAGCCAAGCCACGGACACTGAAGCTTTCTTT
>TRBV5-6|TRBD2|-|TRBJ2-7
CASRGLAGGEEQYF
TGTGCCAGCAGGGGACTAGCGGGAGGTGAGGAGCAGTACTTC
>TRBV27|TRBD2|-|TRBJ2-2
CASSRPTGDYNTGELFF
TGTGCCAGCAGTCGCCCGACGGGGGACTATAACACCGGGGAGCTGTTTTTT
>TRBV2|-|-|TRBJ1-5
CASSEEGQGNQPQHF
TGTGCCAGCAGTGAAGAAGGCCAGGGAAATCAGCCCCAGCATTTT
>TRBV30|-|-|TRBJ1-2
CAWSHPTVNYGYTF
TGTGCCTGGAGCCATCCGACAGTGAACTATGGCTACACCTTC
>TRBV27|-|-|TRBJ2-7
CASSFGVQGYEQYF
TGTGCCAGCAGTTTTGGAGTACAGGGATACGAGCAGTACTTC
>TRBV6-1|-|few|TRBJ1-5
CASETVVSNQPQHF
TGTGCCAGCGAGACAGTGGTTAGCAATCAGCCCCAGCATTTT
>TRBV6-1|TRBD1|-|TRBJ2-7
CASSGGTAVPYEQYF
TGTGCCAGCAGTGGTGGGACAGCAGTTCCCTACGAGCAGTACTTC
>TRBV6-6|-|-|TRBJ1-3
CASRPTENTIYF
TGTGCCAGCCGCCCTACTGAAAACACCATATATTTT
>TRBV5-1|-|-|TRBJ1-1
CASSLARQNTEAFF
TGCGCCAGCAGCTTGGCCAGACAGAACACTGAAGCTTTCTTT
>TRBV2|TRBD2|-|TRBJ2-5
CASRASGRAVAETQYF
TGTGCCAGCAGGGCTAGCGGGAGGGCCGTGGCGGAGACCCAGTACTTC
>TRBV7-2|TRBD2|-|TRBJ2-7
CASSWSGLGDEQYF
TGTGCCAGCAGCTGGTCGGGACTAGGCGACGAGCAGTACTTC
>TRBV27|-|many|TRBJ1-2
CASTVIGGANYGYTF
TGTGCCAGCACTGTGATCGGGGGAGCTAACTATGGCTACACCTTC
>TRBV29-1|-|-|TRBJ2-7
CSVERQGYEQYF
TGCAGCGTTGAACGGCAGGGCTACGAGCAGTACTTC
>TRBV6-5|-|-|TRBJ1-1
CASSYEGGGTEAFF
TGTGCCAGCAGTTACGAGGGTGGAGGGACTGAAGCTTTCTTT
>TRBV30|-|-|TRBJ1-1
CAWTRDARTEAFF
TGTGCCTGGACCAGGGATGCGAGAACTGAAGCTTTCTTT
>TRBV30|-|-|TRBJ1-2
CAWSRGRGGYTF
TGTGCCTGGAGTAGAGGACGGGGGGGCTACACCTTC
>TRBV28|TRBD2|few|TRBJ2-3
CASRPLAGGPGDTQYF
TGTGCCAGCAGGCCTCTAGCGGGAGGGCCGGGAGATACGCAGTATTTT
>TRBV29-1|-|-|TRBJ2-7
CSVINPQPVYEQYF
TGCAGCGTAATCAACCCACAGCCCGTCTACGAGCAGTACTTC
>TRBV29-1|TRBD2|-|TRBJ2-1
CSVPLGGESDNEQFF
TGCAGCGTGCCCCTCGGGGGGGAGTCTGACAATGAGCAGTTCTTC
>TRBV18|-|-|TRBJ2-7
CASSPSSEQYF
TGTGCCAGCTCACCATCTAGCGAGCAGTACTTC
>TRBV30|-|-|TRBJ1-3
CAWSVQGTGNTIYF
TGTGCCTGGAGTGTACAGGGAACTGGAAACACCATATATTTT
>TRBV2|TRBD2|-|TRBJ2-2
CASSVPSGRVGAGELFF
TGTGCCAGCAGTGTGCCTAGCGGGAGGGTAGGGGCCGGGGAGCTGTTTTTT
>TRBV6-5|-|-|TRBJ2-7
CASSYRGWQYF
TGTGCCAGCAGTTACAGGGGGTGGCAGTACTTC
>TRBV27|-|-|TRBJ2-7
CASSRAGNEQYF
TGTGCCAGCAGCCGTGCCGGGAACGAGCAGTACTTC
>TRBV5-1|-|-|TRBJ2-2
CASSPTTNTGELFF
TGCGCCAGCAGCCCTACTACGAACACCGGGGAGCTGTTTTTT
>TRBV19|-|-|TRBJ1-1
CASNERFYTEAFF
TGTGCCAGTAATGAGCGTTTTTACACTGAAGCTTTCTTT
>TRBV2|-|-|TRBJ1-5
CASSDGNQPQHF
TGTGCCAGCAGTGACGGGAATCAGCCCCAGCATTTT
>TRBV28|TRBD1|once|TRBJ2-3
CATKKGGSTDTQYF
TGTGCCACCAAAAAAGGGGGCAGCACAGATACGCAGTATTTT
>TRBV27|TRBD1|-|TRBJ2-5
CASSRDSQETQYF
TGTGCCAGCAGTAGGGACAGCCAAGAGACCCAGTACTTC
>TRBV7-9|TRBD1|-|TRBJ1-1
CASAGQGDLSEAFF
TGTGCCAGCGCCGGACAGGGGGACCTCTCTGAAGCTTTCTTT
>TRBV18|-|-|TRBJ1-2
CASSPLRYGYTF
TGTGCCAGCTCACCACTACGGTATGGCTACACCTTC
>TRBV6-6|TRBD1|once|TRBJ2-7
CASSYPGTVGEQYF
TGTGCCAGCAGTTACCCCGGGACAGTGGGCGAGCAGTACTTC
>TRBV7-9|-|-|TRBJ2-7
CASSFRGSAYEQYF
TGTGCCAGCAGCTTCCGGGGATCGGCCTACGAGCAGTACTTC
>TRBV28|-|-|TRBJ2-3
CASSSSDTQYF
TGTGCCAGCAGTTCCTCAGATACGCAGTATTTT
>TRBV12-5|TRBD2|-|TRBJ2-1
CASGPGGGLGDNEQFF
TGTGCTAGTGGGCCTGGGGGGGGACTAGGGGACAATGAGCAGTTCTTC
>TRBV5-4|TRBD1|-|TRBJ2-3
CASSLIIGQGSTDTQYF
TGTGCCAGCAGCTTAATCATAGGACAGGGGAGCACAGATACGCAGTATTTT
>TRBV5-4|TRBD2|-|TRBJ2-1
CAIPRGGTNEQFF
TGTGCCATCCCGCGGGGGGGAACCAATGAGCAGTTCTTC